This paragraph reports one T cell receptor beta chain. Its antigen is unknown. In the PCR, 60 Vbeta and 13 Jbeta primers were used. The protocol was immunoSEQ multiplex PCR, while the TCRdb copy is restricted to in-frame clones and leaves out a portion. Here the sample spans about 160,000 clones, 75% being singletons. The sample belongs to a study of cytomegalovirus exposure and HLA in healthy donors. Study-wide results and limits: Some V segments, including TRBV6-2 and TRBV6-3, were excluded as indistinguishable. Across donors, most TCRs were seen rarely, yet some public ones were widespread.

Trimming removed 3 bases at V and 2 bases at J, with 16 bases between. CDR1 and CDR2 (germline): LNHNV, YYDKDF (reference sequence). This CDR3 has 16 residues. The sequencing sample was made of PBMCs. This chain uses TRBV15 with TRBJ1-2, with a possible D match to TRBD1 (6 bases). This sequence originates from a woman aged 45-59 years in good health and CMV-seropositive. CDR3 sequence: CATSRGGAGTNYGYTF. CDR3 nucleotides: TGTGCCACCAGCAGGGGGGGGGCAGGGACGAACTATGGCTACACCTTC.